The rows below give T cell receptor beta chains drawn from one sample of a study of OX40 agonist ivuxolimab in advanced cancers. TCRdb keeps only in-frame clones here, not all; method: immunoSEQ multiplex PCR. In the table there are 60,000 to 85,000 clones, approximately 95% of which are singletons. This specimen consisted of CD4+ or CD8+ T cells sorted from blood, obtained in a trial of the OX40 agonist ivuxolimab. The source is an adult with an advanced solid tumor such as melanoma, head and neck, liver or kidney cancer. CDR3s include the opening cysteine and the closing phenylalanine or tryptophan. A D gene is named only where the DNA matches it firmly. Size values are once, few and many counts, or a class for expanded clones, and some rows have none.

d_gene: NA; v_gene: TRBV7-3; abundance: NA; j_gene: TRBJ2-1; CDR3nt: TGTGCCAGCAGCTTAACAGGGACTGCCCTCCTCAATGAGCAGTTCTTC; CDR3aa: CASSLTGTALLNEQFF
d_gene: NA; v_gene: TRBV6-5; abundance: NA; j_gene: TRBJ2-2; CDR3nt: TGTGCCAGCAGTTATCGGGCGTTCACCGGGGAGCTGTTTTTT; CDR3aa: CASSYRAFTGELFF
d_gene: NA; v_gene: TRBV27; abundance: once; j_gene: TRBJ2-6; CDR3nt: TGTGCCAGCAGTCCCCACCTGGACAGTCCTGGGGCCAACGTCCTGACTTTC; CDR3aa: CASSPHLDSPGANVLTF
d_gene: TRBD1; v_gene: TRBV29-1; abundance: NA; j_gene: TRBJ2-7; CDR3nt: TGCAGCGTTGTGGGGGACAGGGACTACGAGCAGTACTTC; CDR3aa: CSVVGDRDYEQYF
d_gene: NA; v_gene: TRBV25-1; abundance: NA; j_gene: TRBJ2-7; CDR3nt: TGTGCCAGCAGTAATACCAACAGGCCCTACGAGCAGTACTTC; CDR3aa: CASSNTNRPYEQYF
d_gene: NA; v_gene: TRBV19; abundance: NA; j_gene: TRBJ2-3; CDR3nt: TGTGCCAGTAGCGCCTCTCGGATAGATACGCAGTATTTT; CDR3aa: CASSASRIDTQYF
d_gene: TRBD2; v_gene: TRBV9; abundance: NA; j_gene: TRBJ2-2; CDR3nt: TGTGCCAGCAGCCTGACGACTAGCGATCGGGAGACCGGGGAGCTGTTTTTT; CDR3aa: CASSLTTSDRETGELFF
d_gene: NA; v_gene: TRBV5-4; abundance: NA; j_gene: TRBJ1-1; CDR3nt: TGTGCCAGCAGCTTAGGGACACTTGAAGCTTTCTTT; CDR3aa: CASSLGTLEAFF
d_gene: TRBD2; v_gene: TRBV9; abundance: NA; j_gene: TRBJ2-5; CDR3nt: TGTGCCAGCAGCGGTGGGGGGGTTCAAGAGACCCAGTACTTC; CDR3aa: CASSGGGVQETQYF
d_gene: TRBD1; v_gene: TRBV27; abundance: NA; j_gene: TRBJ1-1; CDR3nt: TGTGCCAGCAGTACTGGGACAGATGAAGCTTTCTTT; CDR3aa: CASSTGTDEAFF
d_gene: TRBD2; v_gene: TRBV11-2; abundance: NA; j_gene: TRBJ2-2; CDR3nt: TGTGCCAGCAGCTTACCAGCGGGGGGGCTCGGGGAGCTGTTTTTT; CDR3aa: CASSLPAGGLGELFF
d_gene: TRBD1; v_gene: TRBV7-9; abundance: NA; j_gene: TRBJ2-2; CDR3nt: TGTGCCAGCAGCTCTCGGACAGGGGTCACCGGGGAGCTGTTTTTT; CDR3aa: CASSSRTGVTGELFF
d_gene: NA; v_gene: TRBV13; abundance: NA; j_gene: TRBJ1-1; CDR3nt: TGTGCCAGCAGCATCACAGGGTTAGCGAACACTGAAGCTTTCTTT; CDR3aa: CASSITGLANTEAFF
d_gene: NA; v_gene: TRBV4-1; abundance: NA; j_gene: TRBJ1-2; CDR3nt: TGCGCCAGCAGCCAAGGGGGGGCATACCCCTCCTTCGGCTACACCTTC; CDR3aa: CASSQGGAYPSFGYTF
d_gene: TRBD1; v_gene: TRBV11-3; abundance: NA; j_gene: TRBJ1-4; CDR3nt: TGTGCCAGCAGCTTGAAGCCGGGACAGTCGATTTTT; CDR3aa: CASSLKPGQSIF
d_gene: NA; v_gene: TRBV27; abundance: NA; j_gene: TRBJ2-2; CDR3nt: TGTGCCAGCAAAATGGGGCTATACACCGGGGAGCTGTTTTTT; CDR3aa: CASKMGLYTGELFF
d_gene: NA; v_gene: TRBV27; abundance: NA; j_gene: TRBJ2-7; CDR3nt: TGTGCCAGCAGTTTAGGGGGGTATGGCGAGCAGTACTTC; CDR3aa: CASSLGGYGEQYF
d_gene: TRBD1; v_gene: TRBV27; abundance: NA; j_gene: TRBJ2-7; CDR3nt: TGTGCCAGCAGTTGGGGACAGAGAGCCTACGAGCAGTACTTC; CDR3aa: CASSWGQRAYEQYF
d_gene: TRBD1; v_gene: TRBV11-2; abundance: once; j_gene: TRBJ2-7; CDR3nt: TGTGCCAGCAGCCGGGGACAGCTCTACGAGCAGTACTTC; CDR3aa: CASSRGQLYEQYF
d_gene: NA; v_gene: TRBV6-1; abundance: NA; j_gene: TRBJ1-2; CDR3nt: TGTGCCAGCAGTGAAGCGGTGAACTCAGGCTATGGCTACACCTTC; CDR3aa: CASSEAVNSGYGYTF
d_gene: TRBD1; v_gene: TRBV9; abundance: NA; j_gene: TRBJ1-1; CDR3nt: TGTGCCAGCAGCGCCGGGAGAGGGGGCGACGACACTGAAGCTTTCTTT; CDR3aa: CASSAGRGGDDTEAFF